Listed here are 24 T cell receptor beta chains from one sample, sequenced in a study of blood T cells in healthy people across ages. The second PCR ran roughly 7 to 11 cycles with a sample-barcoded 5' primer and J-beta primers. TCRdb used MiXCR to reprocess the 5' RACE reads, holding one entry per CDR3 protein. The top ten clones hold approximately 3.7% of a sample with some 760,000 distinct CDR3 sequences, about 25% of them seen once. This same sample was also taken into another study, of T cells of mothers and their children.

The sequenced sample consisted of blood. Receptor source: a boy between 5 and 17 years old in good health.

This sequence joins TRBV14 and TRBJ1-2; a possible D gene is TRBD1 (5 bases). V lost 1 base and J 8 bases, leaving 11 bases between the germline ends. Germline CDR1 SGHDN, CDR2 FVKESK. The CDR3 runs 13 residues. The CDR3 protein is CASSQGVGDGYTF. In DNA form, the CDR3 reads TGTGCCAGCAGCCAAGGTGTCGGGGACGGCTACACCTTC.

This clonotype has just a few counts. This chain joins TRBV20-1 and TRBJ2-1; TRBD2 agrees at 11 bases. Germline CDR1 DFQATT, CDR2 SNEGSKA (reference sequence). V lost 0 bases and J lost 5; bases outside the gene matches: 15. This CDR3 region has 19 residues. DNA of the CDR3: TGCAGTGCTAGAGATCTTTCGAGAGTGGGACTAGCGGAAAACAATGAGCAGTTCTTC. Translated: CSARDLSRVGLAENNEQFF.

Comments on this clonotype: A single base separates this from a much larger clone, so it may be a read error. The V and J genes are TRBV7-9 and TRBJ2-7, with TRBD2 matching over 7 bases. There are 15 residues in the CDR3. The ends lost 4 bases at V and 5 bases at J; junction bases unmatched: 11. The V gene's germline CDR1 is SEHNR and CDR2 FQNEAQ (reference sequence). This CDR3 reads CASSSVGLVGDEQYF. The CDR3 DNA is TGTGCCAGCAGCTCCGTTGGACTAGTTGGTGACGAGCAGTACTTC.

This clonotype was counted a few times. This rearrangement joins TRBV29-1 to TRBJ2-3; D gene unclear. The CDR3 spans 10 residues. Trimming took 4 bases from V and 3 from J, leaving 2 bases between them. Germline CDR1 is SQVTM and CDR2 is ANQGSEA. DNA of the CDR3: TGCAGCGTTGTTACAGATACGCAGTATTTT. Its translation is CSVVTDTQYF.

This clonotype was seen a few times. This rearrangement joins TRBV4-3 to TRBJ2-5, with 9 bases aligning to TRBD1. Judging by the DNA end, TRBJ2-1 fits better; the J call may be wrong. CDR3 length: 15 amino acids. Germline V gives CDR1 LGHNA, CDR2 YSLEER. CDR3 sequence (DNA): TGCGCCAGCAGCTTGGGGACAGGGTGGGAGTGGGAGCAGTTCTTC. Amino acid sequence: CASSLGTGWEWEQFF.

The rearrangement links TRBV6-1 to TRBJ2-5, with TRBD1 matching over 7 bases. CDR3 length: 15 residues. With V trimmed by 2 bases and J by 1 base, 4 bases remained unmatched. CDR1 and CDR2 from the germline V gene are MNHNS and SASEGT. The CDR3 DNA reads TGTGCCAGCAGTGAACTTGGGACAGCCCAAGAGACCCAGTACTTC. Amino acid sequence: CASSELGTAQETQYF.

The rearrangement joins TRBV19 to TRBJ2-5; 8 positions match TRBD1. The CDR3 runs to 16 residues. Germline V gene lookup returns CDR1 LNHDA and CDR2 SQIVND (reference sequence). V lost 4 bases to trimming and J lost 1 base; unmatched junction nucleotides: 8. The CDR3 sequence: CASSKPGQVSQETQYF. For the CDR3, the DNA is TGTGCCAGTAGTAAACCGGGACAGGTTTCCCAAGAGACCCAGTACTTC.

There are a few counts of this clonotype. CDR3 nucleotides: TGCAGCGTAGCAACCGGGACAGGGACGGATGGCTACACCTTC. Encoded protein: CSVATGTGTDGYTF. The chain is built from TRBV29-1 and TRBJ1-2; the match to TRBD1 covers 9 bases. Germline V gene lookup returns CDR1 SQVTM and CDR2 ANQGSEA. The CDR3 runs to 14 residues. V gave up 6 bases and J gave up 6 bases; unmatched junction bases: 11.

The chain is built from TRBV18 and TRBJ2-1, with D perhaps TRBD2 (5 bases). The CDR3 sequence is 13 residues long. V lost 4 bases and J 6 bases, leaving 10 bases between the germline ends. Germline CDR1 and CDR2: KGHSH and LQKENI. The CDR3 DNA reads TGTGCCAGCTCACGGCCCGAGGGCAATGAGCAGTTCTTC. It specifies CASSRPEGNEQFF. Variable domain in full (rest from reference TRBV18 and TRBJ2-1): NAGVMQNPRHLVRRRGQEARLRCSPMKGHSHVYWYRQLPEEGLKFMVYLQKENIIDESGMPKERFSAEFPKEGPSILRIQQVVRGDSAAYFCASSRPEGNEQFFGPGTRLTVL.

The rearrangement uses TRBV4-2 and TRBJ2-3; no clear D. Germline CDR1 and CDR2: LGHNA and YNFKEQ. CDR3 size: 14 residues. V was cut by 1 base and J by 0 bases, with 5 bases left in between. In nucleotides, the CDR3 is TGTGCCAGCAGCCAAGTTGCTAGCACAGATACGCAGTATTTT. Translated, it gives CASSQVASTDTQYF.

In this sample, this clonotype turned up a few times. The V call is TRBV9, the J call TRBJ2-3; D is undetermined. The CDR3 covers 13 residues. The V gene lost 0 bases and the J gene lost 0 bases, with 2 bases spanning the gap. From germline, CDR1 is SGDLS and CDR2 YYNGEE. Written as DNA, the CDR3 is TGTGCCAGCAGCGTAGGAAGCACAGATACGCAGTATTTT. Encoded protein: CASSVGSTDTQYF. The full variable domain, with the rest looked up from reference TRBV9 and TRBJ2-3, is DSGVTQTPKHLITATGQRVTLRCSPRSGDLSVYWYQQSLDQGLQFLIQYYNGEERAKGNILERFSAQQFPDLHSELNLSSLELGDSALYFCASSVGSTDTQYFGPGTRLTVL.

J is TRBJ2-1 and V is TRBV10-3; no clear D. Deletions cut 3 bases from V and 7 bases from J, with 10 bases between. The CDR3 sequence is 13 residues long. Germline V gene data show CDR1 as ENHRY and CDR2 as SYGVKD. As DNA, the CDR3 is TGTGCCATCAGTGACTCGGCCCCGAATGAGCAGTTCTTC. Residues: CAISDSAPNEQFF.

V is TRBV7-9 and J is TRBJ2-5, with 9 bases aligning to TRBD1. The J call may be faulty, since TRBJ2-7 better matches the DNA end. CDR3 length: 14 residues. In germline, CDR1 is SEHNR, CDR2 FQNEAQ (reference sequence). The CDR3 protein is CASSFDRGGYEQYF. The CDR3 DNA follows: TGTGCCAGCAGCTTCGACAGGGGGGGATACGAGCAGTACTTC.

There are a few counts of this clonotype. The V gene is TRBV6-1, the J gene TRBJ2-6; 10 bases match TRBD1. The CDR3 is 15 amino acids. Germline V CDR1 and CDR2: MNHNS, SASEGT. With V trimmed by 8 bases and J by 0 bases, 1 base remained unmatched. CDR3 region: CASGQGDSGANVLTF. The CDR3 DNA reads as TGTGCCAGCGGACAGGGGGACTCTGGGGCCAACGTCCTGACTTTC.

V is TRBV7-4 and J is TRBJ2-5, with D possibly called TRBD1 or TRBD2 (7 bases each). TRBJ2-1 matches the DNA end more closely, so the J call is doubtful. The CDR3 contains 16 residues. Per the germline V gene, CDR1 is SGHVT and CDR2 is SQSDAQ. The CDR3 region is CASSPKTSRGINEQFF. CDR3 DNA: TGTGCCAGCAGCCCAAAGACTAGCAGGGGGATCAATGAGCAGTTCTTC.

This chain links TRBV24-1 with TRBJ1-2; the match to TRBD1 covers 9 bases. CDR1 KGHDR and CDR2 SFDVKD come from the germline V gene. The V and J ends lost 9 bases and 2 bases, in that order; junction bases with no gene match: 3. The CDR3 loop spans 13 amino acids. The CDR3 region is CATAGTGNYGYTF. For the CDR3, the DNA is TGTGCCACCGCCGGGACAGGGAACTATGGCTACACCTTC.

Only a few counts were recorded for this clonotype. The J gene is TRBJ2-7, the V gene TRBV2, with D maybe TRBD1 (6 bases). Trimming removed 8 bases at V and 4 bases at J, with 12 bases between. Germline values: CDR1 SNHLY, CDR2 FYNNEI. CDR3 length equals 12 residues. CDR3 bases: TGTGCCAGCGTCGGACAGTTTTACGAGCAGTACTTC. Protein: CASVGQFYEQYF.

This clonotype was detected many times. The CDR3 sequence is CASSVGGPQETQYF. DNA of the CDR3: TGTGCCAGCAGCGTAGGAGGGCCCCAAGAGACCCAGTACTTC. The rearrangement uses TRBV9 and TRBJ2-5, with D perhaps matching TRBD2 (5 bases). The germline V and J ends were trimmed by 0 bases and 1 base, with 7 bases remaining between them. The germline V gene encodes CDR1 SGDLS and CDR2 YYNGEE. The CDR3 covers 14 residues.

This clonotype was counted a few times. The chain uses TRBV20-1 and TRBJ2-7, with a weak D call TRBD1 (5 bases). With 3 bases removed from V and 3 bases from J, the gap between germline ends came to 12 bases. Looked up from germline, CDR1 is DFQATT and CDR2 is SNEGSKA (reference sequence). This CDR3 region has 13 residues. DNA of the CDR3: TGCAGTGCTAGGCCGACAGCTGTCTACGAGCAGTACTTC. This translates into CSARPTAVYEQYF.

This clonotype was seen a handful of times. This chain connects TRBV20-1 to TRBJ2-1; D is perhaps TRBD1 or TRBD2 (6 bases each). The J call may be mistaken, given a closer DNA end match to TRBJ2-5. The CDR3 spans 15 residues. Germline CDR1 and CDR2: DFQATT and SNEGSKA (reference sequence). The CDR3 here is CSARDSGATGSAQYF. CDR3 DNA sequence: TGCAGTGCTAGAGATTCGGGGGCGACCGGTTCGGCCCAGTACTTC.

The chain joins TRBV11-2 to TRBJ2-3, with no clear D. The germline V and J ends were trimmed by 5 bases and 6 bases, with 9 bases remaining between them. Germline V gene sequence: CDR1 SGHAT, CDR2 FQNNGV. The CDR3 covers 12 residues. The CDR3 spells CASSAIEDTQYF. CDR3 bases: TGTGCCAGCAGCGCCATAGAGGATACGCAGTATTTT.

This clonotype was counted between two and nine times. J is TRBJ1-2 and V is TRBV29-1, with 7 bases fitting TRBD1. Germline V CDR1 and CDR2: SQVTM, ANQGSEA. The CDR3 is 16 residues long. V lost 4 bases to trimming and J lost 1 base; unmatched junction nucleotides: 12. CDR3 DNA: TGCAGCGTTGTAACCACTACAGGGGCCCATAACTATGGCTACACCTTC. Encoded protein: CSVVTTTGAHNYGYTF.

The chain joins TRBV28 to TRBJ1-2; TRBD1 aligns across 9 bases. The CDR3 length is 14 residues. V lost 2 bases and J lost 7; bases outside the gene matches: 5. Per the germline V gene, CDR1 is MDHEN and CDR2 is SYDVKM. CDR3 sequence: CASSLQQGAFGYTF. The CDR3 DNA reads as TGTGCCAGCAGTTTACAACAGGGGGCATTTGGCTACACCTTC.

This clonotype was seen a few times. This chain connects TRBV5-5 to TRBJ2-3, with 9 bases fitting TRBD1. J gave up 1 base and V 0 bases, and 3 bases lay outside the gene matches. This CDR3 is 16 amino acids long. The V gene's germline CDR1 is SGHKS and CDR2 YYEKEE (reference sequence). The CDR3 protein is CASSLERTGGTDTQYF. CDR3 in DNA: TGTGCCAGCAGCTTGGAGAGGACAGGGGGCACAGATACGCAGTATTTT.